These 29 T cell receptor beta chains were sequenced from one sample in a study of CD8+ T cells in alopecia areata. cDNA prepared by RNA extraction and subsequent reverse transcription served as the template for sequencing. Only in-frame clones appear in the TCRdb table, and some are missing; sequencing was by immunoSEQ multiplex PCR. The table lists 150,000 or so clones, 50% to 60% of them singletons, with approximately 4.3% in the top ten. Sequencing input: CD4+ T cells sorted from blood. These receptors all come from a human donor in good health.

The chain has TRBV29-1 and TRBJ2-2; D might be TRBD1 (6 bases). The V and J ends lost 6 bases and 5 bases respectively, with 10 bases between them. The CDR3 runs to 12 residues. CDR1 and CDR2 from the germline V gene are SQVTM and ANQGSEA. The CDR3 bases are TGCAGCGTCCACAGGGATACCGGGGAGCTGTTTTTT. Translation: CSVHRDTGELFF.

This clone came up a few times. The chain employs TRBV28 and TRBJ1-4; D ambiguous. The V gene's germline CDR1 is MDHEN and CDR2 SYDVKM. The CDR3 is 14 amino acids. V was trimmed by 5 bases and J by 8 bases, leaving 15 bases between them. The CDR3 loop is CASSRSLGEEKLFF. CDR3 nucleotides: TGTGCCAGCAGTCGCTCCCTTGGAGAGGAAAAACTGTTTTTT. The entire variable domain, with the rest obtained from reference TRBV28 and TRBJ1-4, is as follows: DVKVTQSSRYLVKRTGEKVFLECVQDMDHENMFWYRQDPGLGLRLIYFSYDVKMKEKGDIPEGYSVSREKKERFSLILESASTNQTSMYLCASSRSLGEEKLFFGSGTQLSVL.

The chain has TRBV25-1 and TRBJ2-1; 12 positions match TRBD2. V lost 6 bases and J lost 8; bases outside the gene matches: 5. This CDR3 has 14 amino acids. The germline V gene encodes CDR1 MGHDK and CDR2 SYGVNS. CDR3 nucleotides: TGTGCCAGCAGCGCTAGCGGGAGGGCCGATGAGCAGTTCTTC. Translating gives CASSASGRADEQFF.

The table lists this clone with a count of one. The chain carries TRBV7-8 and TRBJ2-3; 7 nucleotides line up with TRBD1. CDR1 is SGHVS and CDR2 is FQNEAQ in the germline V gene. The CDR3 consists of 11 residues. The ends lost 6 bases at V and 14 bases at J; junction bases unmatched: 8. CDR3 residues: CASSRQGFLYF. The DNA of the CDR3 is TGTGCCAGCAGTAGACAGGGTTTCCTGTATTTT.

The chain is built from TRBV2 and TRBJ2-2; D possibly corresponds to TRBD1 (6 bases). V was cut by 4 bases and J by 1 base, with 13 bases left in between. From germline, CDR1 is SNHLY and CDR2 FYNNEI. CDR3 length: 16 amino acids. The DNA of the CDR3 is TGTGCCAGCAGTGCCGCGACAGGACTGAACACCGGGGAGCTGTTTTTT. This encodes CASSAATGLNTGELFF. Full variable domain (rest looked up from reference TRBV2 and TRBJ2-2): EPEVTQTPSHQVTQMGQEVILRCVPISNHLYFYWYRQILGQKVEFLVSFYNNEISEKSEIFDDQFSVERPDGSNFTLKIRSTKLEDSAMYFCASSAATGLNTGELFFGEGSRLTVL.

This sequence joins TRBV5-1 and TRBJ1-5; 7 bases are shared with TRBD1. Germline assignment: CDR1 SGHRS and CDR2 YFSETQ. This CDR3 region has 15 residues. Germline trimming cut 2 bases from V and 1 base from J; bases unmatched to any gene: 3. CDR3 sequence reads: CASSLQGMSNQPQHF. The DNA for the CDR3 is TGCGCCAGCAGCTTACAGGGGATGAGCAATCAGCCCCAGCATTTT.

The rearrangement links TRBV5-1 to TRBJ2-1; the match to TRBD1 covers 8 bases. The CDR3 spans 15 residues. J gave up 4 bases and V 1 base, and 4 bases lay outside the gene matches. Germline V gene lookup returns CDR1 SGHRS and CDR2 YFSETQ. The CDR3 nucleotides read TGCGCCAGCAGCTTGTCAGGGGGCTTTTACAATGAGCAGTTCTTC. This translates into CASSLSGGFYNEQFF. The entire variable domain, with the rest obtained from reference TRBV5-1 and TRBJ2-1, is as follows: KAGVTQTPRYLIKTRGQQVTLSCSPISGHRSVSWYQQTPGQGLQFLFEYFSETQRNKGNFPGRFSGRQFSNSRSEMNVSTLELGDSALYLCASSLSGGFYNEQFFGPGTRLTVL.

The V and J genes are TRBV28 and TRBJ1-5; the D is unclear. Between the trimmed V and J ends, which lost 5 bases and 7 bases, there was a span of 9 bases. From germline, CDR1 is MDHEN and CDR2 SYDVKM. The CDR3 spans 12 residues. The CDR3 here is CASSPPVQPQHF. DNA of the CDR3: TGTGCCAGCAGTCCCCCCGTCCAGCCCCAGCATTTT.

CDR3 sequence: CASSRTSGSAPGGETQYF. The CDR3 DNA reads TGCGCCAGCAGCCGGACTAGCGGGAGCGCCCCGGGGGGTGAGACCCAGTACTTC. V gene TRBV5-1 combines with J gene TRBJ2-5; TRBD2 agrees at 13 bases. J was trimmed by 5 bases and V by 4 bases; bases with no gene match: 14. Germline V CDR1 and CDR2: SGHRS, YFSETQ. There are 18 residues in the CDR3.

This rearrangement joins TRBV19 to TRBJ2-5, with a weak D call TRBD2 (5 bases). CDR3 length: 16 residues. V lost 3 bases and J lost 1, with 15 bases in between. Germline CDR1 reads LNHDA; CDR2 reads SQIVND (reference sequence). CDR3 DNA sequence: TGTGCCAGTAGTATCTCCCCAGCGGTGAGCCAAGAGACCCAGTACTTC. Translation: CASSISPAVSQETQYF.

The CDR3 here is CASSKDLKYEQYF. For the CDR3, the DNA is TGCGCCAGCAGCAAGGACCTGAAATACGAGCAGTACTTC. The V gene is TRBV5-1, the J gene TRBJ2-7; D is ambiguous. The CDR3 spans 13 residues. V was cut by 4 bases and J by 4 bases, with 12 bases left in between. CDR1 SGHRS and CDR2 YFSETQ come from the germline V gene.

The V and J genes are TRBV5-6 and TRBJ1-1; D might be TRBD1 (5 bases). The CDR3 loop spans 13 amino acids. In germline, CDR1 is SGHDT, CDR2 YYEEEE. Trimming took off 1 base at V and 4 bases at J, with 8 bases between the two ends. This CDR3 is CASSLLRGTEAFF. For the CDR3, the DNA is TGTGCCAGCAGCTTGTTGAGGGGCACTGAAGCTTTCTTT.

The chain couples TRBV29-1 to TRBJ1-2; D is uncertain. CDR1 and CDR2 (germline): SQVTM, ANQGSEA. Between the trimmed V and J ends, which lost 7 bases and 0 bases, there was a span of 9 bases. CDR3 length: 12 residues. In DNA form, the CDR3 reads TGCAGCGGTAAACAGTCTAACTATGGCTACACCTTC. This codes for CSGKQSNYGYTF.

The chain combines TRBV19 with TRBJ2-1; 13 bases agree with TRBD2. Germline CDR1 LNHDA, CDR2 SQIVND (reference sequence). This CDR3 is 15 amino acids long. V lost 5 bases and J lost 6; bases outside the gene matches: 4. DNA for the CDR3: TGTGCCAGTAGTGGACTAGCGGGAGTCCCCAATGAGCAGTTCTTC. Translating gives CASSGLAGVPNEQFF.

The chain links TRBV5-1 to TRBJ2-3, with a possible D match to TRBD1 (6 bases). V lost 4 bases to trimming and J lost 4 bases, with 13 bases between them. The CDR3 has 14 amino acids. Germline V gene lookup returns CDR1 SGHRS and CDR2 YFSETQ. The CDR3 nucleotides are TGCGCCAGCAGCACAACAACAGGGCCAGATACGCAGTATTTT. Encoded protein: CASSTTTGPDTQYF.

J is TRBJ2-5 and V is TRBV2; possible D gene TRBD2, 5 bases. Germline loops: CDR1 SNHLY, CDR2 FYNNEI. CDR3 length: 13 residues. Trimming pared 5 bases from V and 5 bases from J, leaving 12 bases between. As DNA, the CDR3 is TGTGCCAGCAGTAGATCGGGAACGGAGACCCAGTACTTC. Translating gives CASSRSGTETQYF.

This clone was counted only a few times. The chain couples TRBV25-1 to TRBJ2-2; possibly TRBD1 for D (6 bases). The CDR3 runs to 13 residues. V lost 4 bases and J 4 bases, leaving 7 bases between the germline ends. Looked up from germline, CDR1 is MGHDK and CDR2 is SYGVNS. The CDR3 region is CASSGTATGELFF. The CDR3 nucleotides read TGTGCCAGCAGTGGGACAGCCACCGGGGAGCTGTTTTTT.

This clone was counted between two and nine times. This chain uses TRBV6-5 with TRBJ2-3; possibly TRBD1 for D (6 bases). V gave up 3 bases and J gave up 6 bases, with 13 bases separating them. Germline CDR1 is MNHEY and CDR2 is SVGAGI. CDR3 length: 14 residues. The CDR3 DNA reads TGTGCCAGCAGTTATCAGGGGCTGGGGGATACGCAGTATTTT. As protein: CASSYQGLGDTQYF.

This sequence joins TRBV29-1 and TRBJ2-2; D unresolved. Trimming cost V 3 bases and J 5 bases, with 4 bases left between them. CDR3 length: 11 amino acids. Germline assignment: CDR1 SQVTM and CDR2 ANQGSEA. CDR3 nucleotide sequence: TGCAGCGTTGAGACAACCGGGGAGCTGTTTTTT. Residues: CSVETTGELFF.

Ten or more counts support this clone. The chain uses TRBV7-9 and TRBJ2-7, with D unclear. Germline CDR1 is SEHNR and CDR2 is FQNEAQ (reference sequence). The CDR3 is 12 amino acids. Trimming removed 1 base from V and 5 bases from J, with 6 bases in between. CDR3 in amino acids: CASSLDGHEQYF. CDR3 coding DNA: TGTGCCAGCAGCTTAGATGGACACGAGCAGTACTTC.

This chain links TRBV27 with TRBJ2-1; possible D gene TRBD2, 6 bases. V lost 0 bases, J lost 9 bases, and 12 bases lay in between. This CDR3 spans 14 amino acids. The V gene's germline CDR1 is MNHEY and CDR2 SMNVEV (reference sequence). The CDR3 DNA sequence: TGTGCCAGCAGTTTATCACGGGAGTCGGCTGAGCAGTTCTTC. Residues: CASSLSRESAEQFF.

The chain is built from TRBV5-1 and TRBJ1-1; D unclear. V lost 0 bases to trimming and J lost 4 bases, with 10 bases between them. Germline V gene data show CDR1 as SGHRS and CDR2 as YFSETQ. The CDR3 contains 14 residues. CDR3 nucleotide sequence: TGCGCCAGCAGCTTGGATGGGTTGGGCACTGAAGCTTTCTTT. It encodes CASSLDGLGTEAFF.

The chain is built from TRBV30 and TRBJ2-1; no definite D call. In germline, CDR1 is GTSNPN, CDR2 SVGIG (reference sequence). The CDR3 runs 16 residues. Trimming removed 3 bases at V and 0 bases at J, with 15 bases between. CDR3 in DNA: TGTGCCTGGAGCAGTGGGCAGTTGAGCTCCTACAATGAGCAGTTCTTC. Protein sequence: CAWSSGQLSSYNEQFF. The full variable domain, completed using reference TRBV30 and TRBJ2-1, is SQTIHQWPATLVQPVGSPLSLECTVEGTSNPNLYWYRQAAGRGLQLLFYSVGIGQISSEVPQNLSASRPQDRQFILSSKKLLLSDSGFYLCAWSSGQLSSYNEQFFGPGTRLTVL.

This clone was detected only once. This chain connects TRBV29-1 to TRBJ2-7, with D unresolved. The CDR3 runs 12 residues. Trimming removed 1 base at V and 10 bases at J, with 14 bases between. Germline V gene data show CDR1 as SQVTM and CDR2 as ANQGSEA. This CDR3 is CSVEADRSRQYF. Written as DNA, the CDR3 is TGCAGCGTTGAAGCTGATCGCTCTCGACAGTACTTC.

The rearrangement joins TRBV30 to TRBJ1-1; 7 nucleotides match TRBD1. The V gene end was trimmed by 3 bases and the J gene end by 11 bases; junction bases not matched to a gene: 12. CDR1 and CDR2 from the germline V gene are GTSNPN and SVGIG (reference sequence). This CDR3 has 13 residues. This CDR3 is CAWSIPGQRTAFF. For the CDR3, the DNA is TGTGCCTGGAGCATACCGGGACAGAGGACGGCTTTCTTT. Drawing the rest from reference TRBV30 and TRBJ1-1, the complete variable domain is SQTIHQWPATLVQPVGSPLSLECTVEGTSNPNLYWYRQAAGRGLQLLFYSVGIGQISSEVPQNLSASRPQDRQFILSSKKLLLSDSGFYLCAWSIPGQRTAFFGQGTRLTVV.

In its sample, this clone was seen a few times. The rearrangement joins TRBV21-1 to TRBJ1-5; the D call in the table, TRBD1, was not verified against the DNA. TRBV21-1 counts as a pseudogene. This CDR3 is 15 amino acids long. In DNA form, the CDR3 reads TGTGCCAGCAGCAATATACCCAGGCTGGATCAGCCCCAGCATTTT. Amino acids: CASSNIPRLDQPQHF.

The V gene is TRBV29-1, the J gene TRBJ1-5, with D unresolved. Trimming took 4 bases from V and 7 from J, leaving 14 bases between them. The CDR3 loop spans 13 amino acids. CDR1 SQVTM and CDR2 ANQGSEA come from the germline V gene. The CDR3 nucleotides read TGCAGCGTTGGAATGTCAGGTACCCAGCCCCAGCATTTT. Translation: CSVGMSGTQPQHF.

The J gene is TRBJ2-1, the V gene TRBV30; no clear D. CDR1 and CDR2 from the germline V gene are GTSNPN and SVGIG (reference sequence). This CDR3 is 11 amino acids long. V lost 4 bases and J lost 9, with 10 bases in between. CDR3 protein: CAWNQKSEQFF. CDR3 sequence (DNA): TGTGCCTGGAACCAGAAGTCTGAGCAGTTCTTC.

The chain joins TRBV7-2 to TRBJ2-7, with 7 bases that match TRBD2. V was clipped by 3 bases and J by 6 bases; unmatched bases: 8. The germline V gene has CDR1 SGHTA and CDR2 FQGNSA. This CDR3 contains 14 residues. The CDR3 here is CASSFGLGYPEQYF. Written as DNA, the CDR3 is TGTGCCAGCAGCTTCGGACTAGGTTACCCCGAGCAGTACTTC.